In this sample, the clone carrying this T cell receptor (beta chain) is medium-sized. Clones were read by immunoSEQ multiplex PCR, and TCRdb kept only the in-frame ones, dropping some. The repertoire consists of around 66,000 clones, with about two thirds occurring once and the leading ten covering less than 9.5%. This sample is drawn from a study of PD-1 blockade in classical Hodgkin lymphoma. Patients all relapsed after autologous stem cell transplantation, and there was variation in brentuximab vedotin exposure. V was clipped by 3 bases and J by 6 bases; unmatched bases: 5. CDR1 and CDR2 from the germline V gene are LNHDA and SQIVND (reference sequence). The length of the CDR3 is 14 residues.

Source: peripheral blood mononuclear cells (PBMCs), taken before the second cycle of nivolumab. The source of this sequence is a human donor with classical Hodgkin lymphoma. This chain uses TRBV19 with TRBJ1-2, with TRBD1 identical over 9 bases. The CDR3 loop reads CASSMGTGGDGYTF. DNA for the CDR3: TGTGCCAGTAGTATGGGTACAGGGGGCGATGGCTACACCTTC. Together with reference TRBV19 and TRBJ1-2, the CDR3 gives the full variable domain: DGGITQSPKYLFRKEGQNVTLSCEQNLNHDAMYWYRQDPGQGLRLIYYSQIVNDFQKGDIAEGYSVSREKKESFPLTVTSAQKNPTAFYLCASSMGTGGDGYTFGSGTRLTVV.